This passage covers 6 T cell receptor beta chains from one sample sequenced in a study of response to subunit inactivated influenza vaccine. TCRdb reprocessed the RT-PCR reads with MiXCR, giving one entry per CDR3 protein. The sample lists over 800,000 distinct CDR3 sequences, about 20% occurring once. Source: PBMCs from blood, taken roughly 5 days after vaccination. These receptor sequences come from a man aged 50 or older who received an inactivated influenza vaccine.

CDR3 coding DNA: TGTGCCAGCAGCCTAGGTCCGGGACAGAGCACAGATACGCAGTATTTT. Protein: CASSLGPGQSTDTQYF. This sequence joins TRBV7-2 and TRBJ2-3, with TRBD1 matching 7 bases. The CDR3 totals 16 residues. J lost 0 bases, V lost 5 bases, and 8 bases had no gene match. Germline V gene lookup returns CDR1 SGHTA and CDR2 FQGNSA.

This clonotype was found a few times. The chain is built from TRBV7-8 and TRBJ2-1; D tentatively fits TRBD1 or TRBD2 (5 bases each). The CDR3 extends over 12 amino acids. Germline CDR1 reads SGHVS; CDR2 reads FQNEAQ. V was cut by 3 bases and J by 13 bases, with 13 bases left in between. The CDR3 nucleotides read TGTGCCAGCAGCTTGGGGACGACTCACCAGTTCTTC. As protein: CASSLGTTHQFF.

This clonotype was counted between two and nine times. The chain couples TRBV29-1 to TRBJ2-3; TRBD1 aligns across 7 bases. Germline assignment: CDR1 SQVTM and CDR2 ANQGSEA. The CDR3 has 14 residues. After removal of 0 bases from V and 1 base from J, the junction contained 1 base not matched to a gene. The CDR3 is CSVEDQGGTDTQYF. The CDR3, as DNA: TGCAGCGTTGAAGATCAGGGGGGCACAGATACGCAGTATTTT.

This clonotype was seen a few times. The rearrangement joins TRBV20-1 to TRBJ1-2; weak D call: TRBD1 (5 bases). From germline, CDR1 is DFQATT and CDR2 SNEGSKA (reference sequence). The CDR3 is made up of 14 amino acids. The V end was cut by 1 base, the J end by 0 bases, with 9 bases between. Written as DNA, the CDR3 is TGCAGTGCTAGAGGACAGTCAACTAACTATGGCTACACCTTC. Its translation: CSARGQSTNYGYTF.

This chain connects TRBV14 to TRBJ2-1, with TRBD2 identical over 7 bases. The CDR3 is 17 amino acids. The junction had 17 bases not matched to a gene; V was cut back by 4 bases and J by 8 bases. Germline V gene data show CDR1 as SGHDN and CDR2 as FVKESK. DNA for the CDR3: TGTGCCAGCAGCCCCCTGGGGGGGAGCAGAAGTTCCCATGAGCAGTTCTTC. Translating it yields CASSPLGGSRSSHEQFF.

This clonotype was recorded at least ten times. The V gene is TRBV12-3 or TRBV12-4, the J gene TRBJ2-1, with 13 bases fitting TRBD2. CDR3 length: 15 amino acids. The V segment lost 5 bases and the J segment 11 bases; nucleotides outside the gene matches: 9. The CDR3 DNA sequence: TGTGCCAGCAGTCCACGCCGGACTAGCGGGGGTAAGCAGTTCTTC. This codes for CASSPRRTSGGKQFF.